This T cell receptor beta chain emerged from a study of OX40 agonist ivuxolimab in advanced cancers. About the study: Among those enrolled, mean age was approximately 62 years (range about 23 to 80) and 82.7% were male. Earlier treatment with anti-PD-1, anti-PD-L1 or anti-CTLA-4 was permitted, and roughly 42% had received some. Study-wide results and limits: What antigens the expanded peripheral T cells recognized was never established.

V was clipped by 0 bases and J by 6 bases; unmatched bases: 5. Germline loops: CDR1 SEHNR, CDR2 FQNEAQ (reference sequence). There are 15 residues in the CDR3. Remarks on this clone: Its antigen is as yet unknown.

The data were produced by immunoSEQ multiplex PCR, yet TCRdb's version contains in-frame clones alone and is incomplete. The sample yields roughly 70,000 clones, about 86% seen once. The J gene is TRBJ2-1, the V gene TRBV7-9, with 7 bases identical to TRBD2. Sequences were derived from CD4+ or CD8+ T cells sorted from blood, sampled in a trial of the OX40 agonist ivuxolimab. The receptor was derived from an adult with an advanced solid tumor such as melanoma, head and neck, liver or kidney cancer. Here the CDR3 DNA reads TGTGCCAGCAGCTTAGCGAAGGCGGGGGTCAATGAGCAGTTCTTC. Protein: CASSLAKAGVNEQFF.